This T cell receptor beta chain is from a study of blood T cell repertoires in COVID-19. For the study at large: There were acute and convalescent COVID-19 samples, and they came from the United States, Italy and Spain. Sources were T cells, B-cell-depleted T cells, or PBMCs; the material itself was cDNA or gDNA.

How the authors handled the data: The authors estimated nucleated cell counts from reference gene primer amplification. Data came from immunoSEQ multiplex PCR; TCRdb stores just in-frame clones and leaves some out. V, J and clone size derive from that table, while D and trimming were established from the DNA sequence. The profile shows more than 95,000 clones, roughly nine tenths of them singletons. Sequenced material: peripheral blood. The receptor was derived from a woman of 80 years or more in a cohort sampled during active COVID-19.

This CDR3 reads CASRAGGSDTIYF. CDR3 DNA sequence: TGTGCCAGCAGGGCAGGGGGCAGTGACACCATATATTTT. The chain is built from TRBV6-5 and TRBJ1-3, with 8 positions matching TRBD1. The germline V gene encodes CDR1 MNHEY and CDR2 SVGAGI. The CDR3 runs 13 residues. The ends lost 6 bases at V and 8 bases at J; junction bases unmatched: 6.